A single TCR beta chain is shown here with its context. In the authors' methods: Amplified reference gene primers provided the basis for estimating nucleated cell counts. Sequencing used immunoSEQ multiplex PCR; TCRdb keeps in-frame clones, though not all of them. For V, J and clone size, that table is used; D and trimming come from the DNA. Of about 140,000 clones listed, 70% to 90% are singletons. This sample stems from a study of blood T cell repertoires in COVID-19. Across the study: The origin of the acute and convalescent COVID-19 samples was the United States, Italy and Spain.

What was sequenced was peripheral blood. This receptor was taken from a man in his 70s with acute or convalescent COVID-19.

The CDR3 here is CASSHLGTSGVYTQYF. In nucleotides, the CDR3 is TGCGCCAGCAGCCACCTCGGGACTAGCGGGGTATATACGCAGTATTTT. The rearrangement links TRBV4-1 to TRBJ2-3; the match to TRBD2 covers 13 bases. J was trimmed by 7 bases and V by 3 bases; bases with no gene match: 7. Germline CDR1 and CDR2: MGHRA and YSYEKL. CDR3 length: 16 amino acids.